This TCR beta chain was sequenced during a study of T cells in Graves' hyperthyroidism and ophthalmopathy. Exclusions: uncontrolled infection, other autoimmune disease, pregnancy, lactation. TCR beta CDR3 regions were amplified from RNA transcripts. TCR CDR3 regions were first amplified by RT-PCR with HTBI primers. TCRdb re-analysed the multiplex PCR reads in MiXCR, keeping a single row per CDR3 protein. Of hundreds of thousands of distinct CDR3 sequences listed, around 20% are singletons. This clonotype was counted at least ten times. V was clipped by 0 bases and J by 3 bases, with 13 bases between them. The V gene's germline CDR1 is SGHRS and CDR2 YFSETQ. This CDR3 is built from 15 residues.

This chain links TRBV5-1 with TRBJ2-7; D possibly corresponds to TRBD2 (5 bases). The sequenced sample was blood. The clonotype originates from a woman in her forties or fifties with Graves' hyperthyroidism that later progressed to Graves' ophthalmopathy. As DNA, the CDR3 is TGCGCCAGCAGCTTGGCCCGAGGGCAAATCTACGAGCAGTACTTC. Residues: CASSLARGQIYEQYF.